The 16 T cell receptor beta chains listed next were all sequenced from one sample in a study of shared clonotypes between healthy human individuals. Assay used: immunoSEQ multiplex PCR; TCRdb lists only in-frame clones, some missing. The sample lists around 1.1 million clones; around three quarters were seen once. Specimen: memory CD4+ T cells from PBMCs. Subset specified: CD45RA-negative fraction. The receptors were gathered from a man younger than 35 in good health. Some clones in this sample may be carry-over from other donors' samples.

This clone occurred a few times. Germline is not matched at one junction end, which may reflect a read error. Written as DNA, the CDR3 is TGTGCCAGCAGCTACCGATCCCAAAGCTTC. This sequence encodes CASSYRSQSF. The chain employs TRBV6-1 and TRBJ1-2; D is unclear. The germline gives CDR1 MNHNS, CDR2 SASEGT. This CDR3 region has 10 residues.

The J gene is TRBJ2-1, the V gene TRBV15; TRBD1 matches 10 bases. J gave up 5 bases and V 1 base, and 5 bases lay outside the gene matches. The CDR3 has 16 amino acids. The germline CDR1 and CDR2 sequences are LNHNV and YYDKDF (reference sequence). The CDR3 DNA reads TGTGCCACCAGCAGAGGCGGACAGGGGGGAAACAATGAGCAGTTCTTC. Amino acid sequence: CATSRGGQGGNNEQFF.

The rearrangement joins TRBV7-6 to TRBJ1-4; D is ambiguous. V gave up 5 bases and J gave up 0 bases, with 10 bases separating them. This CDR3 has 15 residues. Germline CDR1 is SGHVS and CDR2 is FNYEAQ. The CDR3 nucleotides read TGTGCCAGCAGCCAGAACACAGCAACTAATGAAAAACTGTTTTTT. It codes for CASSQNTATNEKLFF. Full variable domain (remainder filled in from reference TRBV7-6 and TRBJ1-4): GAGVSQSPRYKVTKRGQDVALRCDPISGHVSLYWYRQALGQGPEFLTYFNYEAQQDKSGLPNDRFSAERPEGSISTLTIQRTEQRDSAMYRCASSQNTATNEKLFFGSGTQLSVL.

The CDR3 nucleotides are TGTGCCAGCCTCCGGATCGGCCTCCGGGACTCCTACAATGAGCAGTTCTTC. Translation: CASLRIGLRDSYNEQFF. V gene TRBV5-8 combines with J gene TRBJ2-1, with D perhaps TRBD2 (5 bases). This CDR3 is built from 17 residues. The V gene lost 7 bases and the J gene lost 0 bases, with 20 bases spanning the gap. Germline V gene sequence: CDR1 SGHTS, CDR2 YDEGEE. Complete variable domain (other parts from reference TRBV5-8 and TRBJ2-1): EAGVTQSPTHLIKTRGQQATLRCSPISGHTSVYWYQQALGLGLQFLLWYDEGEERNRGNFPPRFSGRQFPNYSSELNVNALELEDSALYLCASLRIGLRDSYNEQFFGPGTRLTVL.

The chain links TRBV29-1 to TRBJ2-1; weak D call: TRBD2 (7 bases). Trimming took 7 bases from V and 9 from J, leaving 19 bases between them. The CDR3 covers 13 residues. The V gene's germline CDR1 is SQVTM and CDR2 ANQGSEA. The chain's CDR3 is CSAGTNSRGEQFF. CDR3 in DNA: TGCAGCGCAGGGACTAATTCCAGGGGTGAGCAGTTCTTC.

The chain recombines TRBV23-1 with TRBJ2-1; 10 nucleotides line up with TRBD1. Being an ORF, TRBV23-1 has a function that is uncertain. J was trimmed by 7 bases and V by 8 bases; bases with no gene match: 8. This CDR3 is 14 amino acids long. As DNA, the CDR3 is TGCGCCAGCCTACGGGACAGGGGACCAAATGAGCAGTTCTTC. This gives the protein CASLRDRGPNEQFF.

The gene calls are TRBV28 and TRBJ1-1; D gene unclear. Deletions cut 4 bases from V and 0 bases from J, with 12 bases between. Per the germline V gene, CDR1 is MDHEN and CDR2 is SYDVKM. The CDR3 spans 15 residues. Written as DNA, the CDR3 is TGTGCCAGCAGTTCTCCACAGCGATTGAACACTGAAGCTTTCTTT. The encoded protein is CASSSPQRLNTEAFF. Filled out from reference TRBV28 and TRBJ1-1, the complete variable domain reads DVKVTQSSRYLVKRTGEKVFLECVQDMDHENMFWYRQDPGLGLRLIYFSYDVKMKEKGDIPEGYSVSREKKERFSLILESASTNQTSMYLCASSSPQRLNTEAFFGQGTRLTVV.

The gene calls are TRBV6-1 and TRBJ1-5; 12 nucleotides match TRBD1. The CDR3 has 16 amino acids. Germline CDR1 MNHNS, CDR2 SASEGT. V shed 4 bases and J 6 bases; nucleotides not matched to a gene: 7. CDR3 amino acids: CASSGGQGAISQPQHF. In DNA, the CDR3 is TGTGCCAGCAGTGGGGGACAGGGGGCAATTTCTCAGCCCCAGCATTTT.

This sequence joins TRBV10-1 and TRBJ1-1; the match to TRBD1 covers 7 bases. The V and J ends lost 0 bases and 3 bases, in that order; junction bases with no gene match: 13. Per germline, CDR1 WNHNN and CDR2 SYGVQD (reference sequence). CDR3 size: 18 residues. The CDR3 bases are TGCGCCAGCAGTGAGTCTGGTGTAGGGGGCCCATGGGACACTGAAGCTTTCTTT. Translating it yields CASSESGVGGPWDTEAFF.

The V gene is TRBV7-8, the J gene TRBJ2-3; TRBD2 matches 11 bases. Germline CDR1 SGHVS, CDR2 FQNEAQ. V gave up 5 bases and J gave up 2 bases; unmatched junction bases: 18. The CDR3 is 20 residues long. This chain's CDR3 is CASSLGVRSSGGRATDTQYF. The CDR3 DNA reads TGTGCCAGCAGCCTAGGGGTACGGTCTAGCGGGGGGAGGGCCACAGATACGCAGTATTTT. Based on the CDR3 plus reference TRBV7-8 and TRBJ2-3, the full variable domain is GAGVSQSPRYKVAKRGQDVALRCDPISGHVSLFWYQQALGQGPEFLTYFQNEAQLDKSGLPSDRFFAERPEGSVSTLKIQRTQQEDSAVYLCASSLGVRSSGGRATDTQYFGPGTRLTVL.

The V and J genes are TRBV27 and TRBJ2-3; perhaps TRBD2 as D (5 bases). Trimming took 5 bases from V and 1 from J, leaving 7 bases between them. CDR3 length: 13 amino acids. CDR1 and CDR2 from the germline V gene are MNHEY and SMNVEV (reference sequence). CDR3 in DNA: TGTGCCAGCAGTGTACTAGGCACAGATACGCAGTATTTT. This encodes CASSVLGTDTQYF.

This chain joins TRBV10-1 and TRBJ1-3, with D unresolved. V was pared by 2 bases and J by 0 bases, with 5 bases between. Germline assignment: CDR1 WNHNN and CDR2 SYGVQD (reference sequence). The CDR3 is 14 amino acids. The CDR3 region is CASSEDLSGNTIYF. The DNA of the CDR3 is TGCGCCAGCAGTGAGGACCTCTCTGGAAACACCATATATTTT.

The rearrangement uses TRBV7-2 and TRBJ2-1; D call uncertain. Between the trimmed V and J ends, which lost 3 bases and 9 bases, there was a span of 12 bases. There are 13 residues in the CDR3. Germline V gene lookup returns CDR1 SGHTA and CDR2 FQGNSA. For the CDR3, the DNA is TGTGCCAGCAGCTTGCAAGGGCTAGGTGAGCAGTTCTTC. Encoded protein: CASSLQGLGEQFF. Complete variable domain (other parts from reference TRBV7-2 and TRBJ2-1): GAGVSQSPSNKVTEKGKDVELRCDPISGHTALYWYRQSLGQGLEFLIYFQGNSAPDKSGLPSDRFSAERTGGSVSTLTIQRTQQEDSAVYLCASSLQGLGEQFFGPGTRLTVL.

The CDR3 coding sequence is TGTGCCAGCCAGGACAGCCCTAACACCGGGGAGCTGTTTTTT. It translates to CASQDSPNTGELFF. The rearrangement uses TRBV9 and TRBJ2-2; TRBD1 is a possible D gene (6 bases). The CDR3 consists of 14 residues. Trimming stripped 7 bases from V and 2 bases from J, with 12 bases between. Germline values: CDR1 SGDLS, CDR2 YYNGEE.

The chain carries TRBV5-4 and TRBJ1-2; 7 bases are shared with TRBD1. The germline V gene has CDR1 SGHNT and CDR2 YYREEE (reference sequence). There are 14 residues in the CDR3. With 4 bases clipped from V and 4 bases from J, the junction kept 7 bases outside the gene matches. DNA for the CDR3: TGTGCCAGCAGCCCCTCGACAGGGATCTATGGCTACACCTTC. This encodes CASSPSTGIYGYTF. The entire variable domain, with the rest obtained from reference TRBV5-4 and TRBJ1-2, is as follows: ETGVTQSPTHLIKTRGQQVTLRCSSQSGHNTVSWYQQALGQGPQFIFQYYREEENGRGNFPPRFSGLQFPNYSSELNVNALELDDSALYLCASSPSTGIYGYTFGSGTRLTVV.

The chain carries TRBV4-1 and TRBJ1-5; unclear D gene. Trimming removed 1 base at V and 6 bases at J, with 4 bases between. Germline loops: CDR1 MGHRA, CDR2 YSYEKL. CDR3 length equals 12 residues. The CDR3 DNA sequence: TGCGCCAGCAGCCAAGGAGGTCAGCCCCAGCATTTT. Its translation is CASSQGGQPQHF.